The 22 T cell receptor beta chains listed next were all sequenced from one sample in a study of blood T cell repertoires in COVID-19. The protocol was immunoSEQ multiplex PCR, while the TCRdb copy is restricted to in-frame clones and leaves out a portion. This table has approximately 300,000 clones, 90% appearing once. Sequenced input: PBMCs or T cells enriched from blood (not recorded which). These receptors originate from a woman aged 18-35 years with acute COVID-19.

This clone was observed a single time. V usage is TRBV7-2 and J usage is TRBJ1-2; tentative D call: TRBD1 (6 bases). V lost 0 bases to trimming and J lost 7 bases, with 12 bases between them. This CDR3 contains 14 residues. The germline CDR1 and CDR2 sequences are SGHTA and FQGNSA. The CDR3 coding sequence is TGTGCCAGCAGCTTAGCGAATGACAGGCTTGGCTACACCTTC. Encoded protein: CASSLANDRLGYTF.

The chain carries TRBV10-3 and TRBJ1-4; D might be TRBD1 (5 bases). Looked up from germline, CDR1 is ENHRY and CDR2 is SYGVKD. V gave up 2 bases and J gave up 6 bases, with 19 bases separating them. The CDR3 consists of 17 residues. CDR3 nucleotides: TGTGCCATCAGTGAGAAGGGAGGGCAGGGTGACGATGAAAAACTGTTTTTT. It yields the protein CAISEKGGQGDDEKLFF.

CDR3 sequence: CASSVREPDNSPLHF. In DNA, the CDR3 is TGTGCCAGTAGTGTCCGGGAGCCCGATAATTCACCCCTCCACTTT. V usage is TRBV19 and J usage is TRBJ1-6; no clear D. Per germline, CDR1 LNHDA and CDR2 SQIVND (reference sequence). There are 15 residues in the CDR3. Trimming stripped 5 bases from V and 5 bases from J, with 13 bases between.

The chain combines TRBV21-1 with TRBJ2-7; the table assigns TRBD2, which was not confirmed against the DNA. TRBV21-1 is a pseudogene locus. This CDR3 has 16 residues. The CDR3: CASSLDGLEISYEQYF. In nucleotides, the CDR3 is TGTGCCAGCAGCCTAGATGGACTAGAAATTTCCTACGAGCAGTACTTC.

The chain links TRBV6-5 to TRBJ1-2; 8 nucleotides line up with TRBD1. CDR1 is MNHEY, CDR2 SVGAGI, per germline. The CDR3 totals 14 residues. After removal of 6 bases from V and 4 bases from J, the junction contained 7 bases not matched to a gene. CDR3 nucleotide sequence: TGTGCCAGCAGGATCAGGGGGCCCTTCTATGGCTACACCTTC. Protein product: CASRIRGPFYGYTF.

The chain couples TRBV13 to TRBJ2-5; 11 nucleotides match TRBD2. V shed 0 bases, J shed 2 bases, and the junction held 5 bases outside the gene matches. This CDR3 region has 17 residues. Germline CDR1 is PRHDT and CDR2 is FYEKMQ (reference sequence). CDR3 bases: TGTGCCAGCAGCTTAGGGGGAAGACTAGCGGGACAAGAGACCCAGTACTTC. Its protein product is CASSLGGRLAGQETQYF.

The CDR3 sequence is CASTISGTYEQYF. The CDR3 DNA sequence: TGTGCCAGCACCATAAGCGGGACCTACGAGCAGTACTTC. The rearrangement uses TRBV7-9 and TRBJ2-7; 7 bases match TRBD2. CDR1 SEHNR and CDR2 FQNEAQ come from the germline V gene (reference sequence). The CDR3 totals 13 residues. V lost 7 bases and J lost 2; bases outside the gene matches: 5.

This chain joins TRBV9 and TRBJ2-7; D gene unclear. There are 14 residues in the CDR3. Germline loops: CDR1 SGDLS, CDR2 YYNGEE. V was trimmed by 0 bases and J by 0 bases, leaving 7 bases between them. The CDR3 loop reads CASSVVESSYEQYF. CDR3 nucleotide sequence: TGTGCCAGCAGCGTAGTGGAGAGCTCCTACGAGCAGTACTTC. The variable domain in full, with the rest retrieved from reference TRBV9 and TRBJ2-7, is DSGVTQTPKHLITATGQRVTLRCSPRSGDLSVYWYQQSLDQGLQFLIQYYNGEERAKGNILERFSAQQFPDLHSELNLSSLELGDSALYFCASSVVESSYEQYFGPGTRLTVT.

The V gene is TRBV23-1, the J gene TRBJ2-1; possible D gene TRBD2, 5 bases. TRBV23-1 is classed as an ORF, of uncertain function. This CDR3 has 12 amino acids. The ends were cut back, 6 bases at V and 9 bases at J, with 12 bases in the middle. CDR3 in amino acids: CASRTITGEQFF. DNA of the CDR3: TGCGCCAGCAGGACTATAACTGGTGAGCAGTTCTTC.

V and J are TRBV11-2 and TRBJ2-7; D is unclear. The V end lost 4 bases, the J end lost 3 bases, and 4 bases lay between the germline ends. CDR1 and CDR2 (germline): SGHAT, FQNNGV. The CDR3 runs to 11 residues. The CDR3 is CASSSHYEQYF. The CDR3, as DNA: TGTGCCAGCAGCTCCCACTACGAGCAGTACTTC.

In its sample, this clone was seen a few times. The rearrangement links TRBV27 to TRBJ1-3; perhaps TRBD1 as D (6 bases). The CDR3 runs 13 residues. Germline V gene data show CDR1 as MNHEY and CDR2 as SMNVEV (reference sequence). The V end lost 5 bases, the J end lost 4 bases, and 9 bases lay between the germline ends. CDR3 sequence: CASSPTGGNTIYF. DNA of the CDR3: TGTGCCAGCAGTCCAACAGGGGGAAACACCATATATTTT.

This chain links TRBV28 with TRBJ1-1; D is perhaps TRBD1 (6 bases). Germline V gene data show CDR1 as MDHEN and CDR2 as SYDVKM. The V and J ends lost 6 bases and 0 bases respectively, with 14 bases between them. This CDR3 is 15 amino acids long. The CDR3 loop is CASSLRGSMNTEAFF. The DNA for the CDR3 is TGTGCCAGCAGCCTCAGGGGCTCCATGAACACTGAAGCTTTCTTT.

This chain links TRBV23-1 with TRBJ1-1; D is uncertain. TRBV23-1 is marked as an open reading frame, function uncertain. The CDR3 spans 17 residues. V lost 1 base and J 4 bases, leaving 19 bases between the germline ends. CDR3 sequence: CASSQLSVNPPTTEAFF. Here the CDR3 DNA reads TGCGCCAGCAGTCAATTGTCGGTAAACCCTCCAACCACTGAAGCTTTCTTT.

This clone was seen a handful of times. The chain couples TRBV7-9 to TRBJ1-5; 7 bases fit TRBD1. With V trimmed by 3 bases and J by 2 bases, 1 base remained unmatched. The CDR3 extends over 14 amino acids. The germline V gene encodes CDR1 SEHNR and CDR2 FQNEAQ (reference sequence). The CDR3 spells CASSFQGGNQPQHF. The CDR3 bases are TGTGCCAGCAGCTTTCAGGGGGGCAATCAGCCCCAGCATTTT.

The V and J genes are TRBV3-1 (or the pseudogene TRBV3-2) and TRBJ1-2; D is possibly TRBD1 (6 bases). The CDR3 loop spans 16 amino acids. Between the trimmed V and J ends, which lost 5 bases and 0 bases, there was a span of 16 bases. Germline lookup yields CDR1 LGHDT and CDR2 YNNKEL (reference sequence). CDR3 protein: CASSSRQGRSNYGYTF. The CDR3 nucleotides are TGTGCCAGCAGCTCCCGGCAGGGGCGCTCTAACTATGGCTACACCTTC.

The J gene is TRBJ1-5, the V gene TRBV28; 10 bases are a match to TRBD1. The CDR3 runs to 18 residues. The germline V gene encodes CDR1 MDHEN and CDR2 SYDVKM. V lost 2 bases to trimming and J lost 5 bases; unmatched junction nucleotides: 12. The CDR3 protein is CASSLRQGAIITHQPQHF. The CDR3 region has the DNA TGTGCCAGCAGTTTAAGACAGGGGGCGATTATAACGCATCAGCCCCAGCATTTT.

This chain uses TRBV18 with TRBJ2-7; D is perhaps TRBD2 (7 bases). Trimming took off 2 bases at V and 5 bases at J, with 19 bases between the two ends. The germline V gene encodes CDR1 KGHSH and CDR2 LQKENI. The length of the CDR3 is 16 residues. The DNA of the CDR3 is TGTGCCAGCTCACCATGGGGAGGGGGGGCCGAAGACGAGCAGTACTTC. Its protein is CASSPWGGGAEDEQYF.

The chain links TRBV28 to TRBJ1-1, with D perhaps TRBD1 (6 bases). Germline lookup yields CDR1 MDHEN and CDR2 SYDVKM. V lost 7 bases and J 5 bases, leaving 11 bases between the germline ends. The CDR3 is 12 residues long. The CDR3 loop reads CASTPRGTEAFF. The CDR3 DNA sequence: TGTGCCAGCACCCCTAGGGGGACTGAAGCTTTCTTT.

The rearrangement uses TRBV5-1 and TRBJ2-3; a weak D match, TRBD2 (5 bases). CDR1 and CDR2 (germline): SGHRS, YFSETQ. This CDR3 spans 15 amino acids. The V gene lost 0 bases and the J gene lost 5 bases, with 13 bases spanning the gap. CDR3 amino acids: CASSLAGVVRDTQYF. The CDR3 DNA reads TGCGCCAGCAGCTTGGCCGGGGTAGTTAGAGATACGCAGTATTTT. Drawing the rest from reference TRBV5-1 and TRBJ2-3, the complete variable domain is KAGVTQTPRYLIKTRGQQVTLSCSPISGHRSVSWYQQTPGQGLQFLFEYFSETQRNKGNFPGRFSGRQFSNSRSEMNVSTLELGDSALYLCASSLAGVVRDTQYFGPGTRLTVL.

The chain joins TRBV28 to TRBJ1-1; D might be TRBD1 (6 bases). V lost 3 bases and J lost 8, with 16 bases in between. The CDR3 has 14 amino acids. The germline V gene has CDR1 MDHEN and CDR2 SYDVKM. CDR3 loop: CASSFMSLGTEAFF. For the CDR3, the DNA is TGTGCCAGCAGTTTTATGTCGTTAGGGACAGAAGCTTTCTTT.

The chain joins TRBV3-1 (or the pseudogene TRBV3-2) to TRBJ2-2; 11 nucleotides match TRBD2. The germline gives CDR1 LGHDT, CDR2 YNNKEL (reference sequence). Trimming removed 1 base from V and 4 bases from J; junction bases left unmatched: 5. This CDR3 region has 17 residues. The CDR3 region is CASSQGLAGPPTGELFF. Here the CDR3 DNA reads TGTGCCAGCAGCCAAGGACTAGCGGGACCCCCCACCGGGGAGCTGTTTTTT.

This clone has a single count. V usage is TRBV30 and J usage is TRBJ1-2; D gene unclear. The CDR3 totals 12 residues. The V end lost 4 bases, the J end lost 0 bases, and 6 bases lay between the germline ends. The germline V gene has CDR1 GTSNPN and CDR2 SVGIG (reference sequence). The CDR3 DNA sequence: TGTGCCTGGACGCAGACTAACTATGGCTACACCTTC. This translates into CAWTQTNYGYTF.